This T cell receptor beta chain was sequenced during a study of T cells in Graves' hyperthyroidism and ophthalmopathy. On the study more broadly: Blood was drawn when the patient was first diagnosed and still untreated.

Comment on this clonotype: Antigen: not known.

Trimming took off 4 bases at V and 6 bases at J, with 21 bases between the two ends. CDR1 is GTSNPN, CDR2 SVGIG, per germline (reference sequence). This CDR3 comprises 15 residues. Study-wide findings and caveats: From stable hyperthyroidism, ophthalmopathy was separated by a 13 V-J model. Blood samples included most of the expanded thyroid clonotypes exceeding 0.001.

RNA transcripts served as the template for amplifying TCR beta CDR3 regions. RT-PCR in the first round (using the HTBI primer set) targeted the TCR CDR3. TCRdb processed the multiplex PCR reads anew with MiXCR; each CDR3 protein has one entry. The table lists roughly 530,000 distinct CDR3 sequences, approximately 17% of them singletons. Ophthalmopathy patients all had a Clinical Activity Score of at least 3, a NOSPECS grade of at least 4 and disease under 3 months old. The chain joins TRBV30 to TRBJ1-1; tentative D call: TRBD1 (6 bases). This TCR was recovered from a woman younger than 30 with Graves' ophthalmopathy. Sequencing used blood. The CDR3 DNA follows: TGTGCCTGGACTCATGGGGGCCCCGCGGGGCCTGAAGCTTTCTTT. The encoded protein is CAWTHGGPAGPEAFF.